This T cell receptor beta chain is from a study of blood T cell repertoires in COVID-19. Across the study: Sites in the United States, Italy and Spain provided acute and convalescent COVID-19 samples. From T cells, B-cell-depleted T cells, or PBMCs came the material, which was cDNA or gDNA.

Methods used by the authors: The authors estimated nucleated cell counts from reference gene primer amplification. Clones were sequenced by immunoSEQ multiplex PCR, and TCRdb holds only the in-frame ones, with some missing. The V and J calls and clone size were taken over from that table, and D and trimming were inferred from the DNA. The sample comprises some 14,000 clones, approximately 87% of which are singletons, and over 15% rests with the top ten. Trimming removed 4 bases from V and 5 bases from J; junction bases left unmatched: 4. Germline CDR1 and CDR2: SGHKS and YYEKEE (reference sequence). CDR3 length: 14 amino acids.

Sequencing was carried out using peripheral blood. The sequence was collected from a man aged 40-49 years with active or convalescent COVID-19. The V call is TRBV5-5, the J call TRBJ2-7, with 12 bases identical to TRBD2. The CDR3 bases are TGTGCCAGCAGCCAACTAGCGGGGGGAAACGAGCAGTACTTC. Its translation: CASSQLAGGNEQYF.